Listed here are 6 T cell receptor beta chains from one sample, sequenced in a study of monozygotic twins with inflammatory bowel disease. TCRdb reprocessed the 5' RACE reads; each CDR3 protein has one entry and no DNA is given. This sample's clone table lists 400,000 or so distinct CDR3 sequences. The specimen was blood. The source is a human donor with ulcerative colitis or Crohn's disease, or a healthy co-twin of an affected twin (not recorded which).

The chain has TRBV5-4 and TRBJ1-3; TCRdb's assignment of TRBD1 cannot be checked, as there is no DNA. Germline V CDR1 and CDR2: SGHNT, YYREEE (reference sequence). CDR3 length: 14 amino acids. This chain's CDR3 is CASSWEQVPNTIYF.

The chain links TRBV12-3 or TRBV12-4 to TRBJ1-3. There are 14 residues in the CDR3. This chain's CDR3 is CASSLAQSGNTIYF.

CDR3 sequence reads: CASSSGQGRAFF. The chain uses TRBV7-9 and TRBJ1-1. This CDR3 region has 12 residues. Germline CDR1 is SEHNR and CDR2 is FQNEAQ (reference sequence).

CDR3 loop: CASSLLGLGNEQFF. This chain uses TRBV7-2 with TRBJ2-1; TCRdb gives TRBD2 as the D gene, but with no DNA this cannot be confirmed. Per germline, CDR1 SGHTA and CDR2 FQGNSA. CDR3 length: 14 residues.

The chain uses TRBV18 and TRBJ2-7; absent DNA, TCRdb's TRBD1 call cannot be checked. The CDR3 length is 13 residues. Germline-derived CDR1 and CDR2 are KGHSH and LQKENI. The chain's CDR3 is CASSPDTAEGQYF.

V usage is TRBV5-1 and J usage is TRBJ1-1. The CDR3 is made up of 15 amino acids. Germline V CDR1 and CDR2: SGHRS, YFSETQ. CDR3: CASSLAQGDSTEAFF.